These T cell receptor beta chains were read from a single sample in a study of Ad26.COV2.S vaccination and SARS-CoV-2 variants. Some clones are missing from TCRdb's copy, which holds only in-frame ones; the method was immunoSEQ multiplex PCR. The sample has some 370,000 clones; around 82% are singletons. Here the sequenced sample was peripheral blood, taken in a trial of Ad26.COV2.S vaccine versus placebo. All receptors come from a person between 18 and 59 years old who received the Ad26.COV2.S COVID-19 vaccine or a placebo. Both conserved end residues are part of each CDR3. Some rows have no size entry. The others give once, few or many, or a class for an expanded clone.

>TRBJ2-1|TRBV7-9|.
CASRPSREKGYNEQFF
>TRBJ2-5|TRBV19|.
CASSMRETQYF
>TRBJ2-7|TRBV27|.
CASRDGTYEQYF
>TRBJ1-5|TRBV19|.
CASSVGRGQPQHF
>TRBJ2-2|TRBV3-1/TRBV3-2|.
CASSQVRRDTGELFF
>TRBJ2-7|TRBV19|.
CASTPTGGIYEQYF
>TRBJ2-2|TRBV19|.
CASSIASGTNTGELFF
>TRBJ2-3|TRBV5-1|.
CASSLTAVSDTQYF
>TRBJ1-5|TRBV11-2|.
CASSFDRGHQPQHF
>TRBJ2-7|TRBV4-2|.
CASSARQTYEQYF
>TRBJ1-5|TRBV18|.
CASSPRQTYSNQPQHF
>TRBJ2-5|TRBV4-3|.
CASSLTPGWDETQYF
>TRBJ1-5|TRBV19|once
CASSPPYSNQPQHF
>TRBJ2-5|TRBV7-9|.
CASSPNNPWAQYF
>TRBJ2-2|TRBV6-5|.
CATGSGGEIGELFF
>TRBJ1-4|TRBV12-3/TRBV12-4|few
CASSLRGEKLFF
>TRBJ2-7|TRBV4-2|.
CASSQGQARSYEQYF
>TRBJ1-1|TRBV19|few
CASSIQRNTEAFF
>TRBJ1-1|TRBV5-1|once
CASSLGNWRSNTEAFF
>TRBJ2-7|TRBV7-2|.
CASSTGGYAGGQYEQYF
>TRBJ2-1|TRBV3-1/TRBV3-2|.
CASSQVWGGDEQFF
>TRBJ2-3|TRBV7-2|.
CASSLGLAGGLRDTQYF
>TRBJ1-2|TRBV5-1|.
CASSLGVVGSTGGYGYTF
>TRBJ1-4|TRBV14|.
CASSQDVWDSDEKLFF
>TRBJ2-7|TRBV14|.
CASSQGNHWAYEQYF
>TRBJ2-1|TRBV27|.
CATGGAWDREYNEQFF
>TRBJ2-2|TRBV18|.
CASSLLTRNTGELFF
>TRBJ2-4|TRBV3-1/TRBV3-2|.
CALGSPKNIQYF
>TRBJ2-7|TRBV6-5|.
CASRTPGQAYEQYF
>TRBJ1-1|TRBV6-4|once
CASRESDRATEAFF
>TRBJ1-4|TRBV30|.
CAWSVTGRREKLFF
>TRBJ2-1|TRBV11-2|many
CASSLESAGGQYNEQFF
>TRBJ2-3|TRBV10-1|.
CASSDLTSTDTQYF
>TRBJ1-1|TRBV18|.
CASSIQRSRWNTEAFF
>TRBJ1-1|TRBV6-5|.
CASSRTGYTEAFF
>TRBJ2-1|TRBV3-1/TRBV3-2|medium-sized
CASSQIAGVSNYNEQFF